This TCR beta chain is from a study of cytomegalovirus exposure and HLA in healthy donors. In germline, CDR1 is SGHVS, CDR2 FQNEAQ. Trimming shortened V by 2 bases and J by 2 bases, and 14 bases separated the two germline ends. The CDR3 extends over 16 amino acids. Vbeta (60) and Jbeta (13) primers were used in the PCR. Clones were sequenced by immunoSEQ multiplex PCR, and TCRdb holds only the in-frame ones, with some missing. Of approximately 290,000 clones listed, under 90% are singletons. The sample comprised PBMCs. The gene calls are TRBV7-8 and TRBJ2-3; possibly TRBD2 for D (7 bases). The origin of this receptor is a girl aged 2 to 9 in good health and CMV-seronegative. CDR3 in DNA: TGTGCCAGCAGCTTATTTGGGCGGGGGCCCACAGATACGCAGTATTTT. It yields the protein CASSLFGRGPTDTQYF.